The clone carrying this TCR beta chain has just a few counts. Its specificity is unknown. A second PCR of roughly 7 to 11 cycles used a sample-barcoded 5' primer and a J-beta primer mix. TCRdb reanalysed the 5' RACE reads using MiXCR and keeps one entry per CDR3 protein. Here the sample spans about 540,000 distinct CDR3 sequences, more than 20% being singletons. These data belong to a study of blood T cells in healthy people across ages. The CDR3 covers 16 residues. CDR1 and CDR2 from the germline V gene are DFQATT and SNEGSKA (reference sequence). Study results and limitations: Naive CD4+ cell counts and diversity both ran higher in long-lived than in aged donors. While age rose, TCR beta diversity per million T cells dropped in a roughly linear way.

This sample also appeared in a second study, on T cells of mothers and their children.

The source of this sequence is a boy aged 10-17 years in good health. The gene calls are TRBV20-1 and TRBJ2-5, with 7 nucleotides matching TRBD1. The last part of the DNA fits TRBJ2-7 better; the J call may be wrong. Sequenced input: blood. Here the CDR3 DNA reads TGCAGTGCTAGAAACCCGCAGACAGGGAAGGCCTACGAGCAGTACTTC. Protein sequence: CSARNPQTGKAYEQYF.